This T cell receptor (beta chain) originates from a study of neurological immune-mediated disorders (dated by TCRdb to about 2019). Some background on the complete study: Among the approximately 34 multiple sclerosis patients, relapsing-remitting MS accounted for around 30 and secondary progressive MS accounted for 3. Of the 65 to 70 subjects in the cohort, about 15 were HAM/TSP patients, approximately 35 were multiple sclerosis patients, and some 20 were healthy controls. Peripheral blood TCR-beta repertoires from patients with HTLV-I-associated myelopathy (HAM/TSP), patients with multiple sclerosis, and healthy controls were compared in the study using UMI-based sequencing. Longitudinal samples, technical triplicates and paired sorted CD4+ and CD8+ T-cell subsets, alongside PBMC samples, were included among the 90 to 130 TCR-beta libraries.

Paper-wide results and their limitations: No association of the MS cluster with clinical or MRI features was observed, and the need for larger cohorts was stated by the authors. TCR clonal expansion was greatest in HAM/TSP patients and smallest in MS patients, who ranked below even healthy controls. Repertoires from 18 of 34 MS patients were grouped by phylogenetic analysis into a cluster of related CDR3 sequences, suggesting a possible repertoire-level signature. No identical CDR3 amino acid sequences were found to be shared among expanded clones across subjects, suggesting that TCR-beta repertoires were private in all groups.

Libraries from unsorted PBMCs were made from 2 million PBMCs kept in RNAlater at -80 degrees C until RNA extraction. Multiple sclerosis patients were enrolled in a US clinical protocol evaluating disease progression by magnetic resonance imaging. Peripheral blood was subjected to Ficoll-Hypaque density gradient centrifugation to isolate PBMCs, which were then cryopreserved in liquid nitrogen. This clonotype was recorded many times. Which antigen it targets is not known. No base-level quality is on record; no much larger clone is a single base apart. cDNA synthesis used template-switch 5'RACE with a primer carrying a 10-nucleotide random unique molecular identifier tagging each TCR transcript. Every sequencing run yielded over 200 million TCR-beta sequences covering 15-18 subjects. The RNeasy kit was used to extract total RNA. The KAPA Real-time Library Amplification kit was used to amplify TCR-beta VDJ regions with primers targeting the TCR constant region and the 5'RACE anchor. A first PCR added sample indexes and Illumina adaptors, and a second PCR then raised library yield. After Ampure bead purification, the TCR product of roughly 650 bp was size-selected on a 2% E-gel SizeSelection system. Before pooling, library quality was checked on a Bioanalyzer, concentration was measured with Qubit, and libraries were quantified with the Kapa Library Quantification kit. An Illumina HiSeq 2500 was used to sequence the libraries paired-end at 2 x 150 bp. To increase sequence diversity, roughly 23-30% phiX was spiked into each library pool. The study's processing was this. Quality-filtered reads were processed with the UMI-based MiGEC pipeline, which removed over 75% of raw TCR sequences during error correction. IMGT germline references were used for aligning VDJ genes, and each clonotype was defined as a unique CDR3 amino acid sequence together with its V-J genes. VDJtools evaluated clonal expansion, Shannon diversity and CDR3 relatedness (CalcPairwiseDistances, ClusterSamples); CLCbio workbench built phylogenetic trees. Using coefficient-of-variation modelling across technical triplicates, the study counted a clone as expanded if it had at least 8 unique UMIs. The raw public reads went through TCRdb reprocessing: fastp at Q25, MiXCR clone calling, in-frame beta chains kept. Rows are unified per CDR3 protein, each entry keeping the most common DNA and genes. The V and J calls were determined by TCRdb, not by the authors. In this sample the table shows about 35,000 distinct CDR3 sequences, 3.5% to 4.5% of which occur a single time. The leading ten clones occupy around 2% of the sample.

Including cysteine and phenylalanine, the CDR3 has 15 amino acids. Left in the record is the CDR3 DNA by itself, 45 bases read in frame from the first base. The junction carries 20 bases between V and J, which are trimmed by 4 bases and 7 bases respectively. Via the germline V gene, CDR1 is SGHTS and CDR2 YDEGEE. The sample taken for sequencing was PBMCs. This receptor was identified in a man aged 25-45 years with multiple sclerosis. The V and J genes are TRBV5-8 and TRBJ1-2; D gene: possibly TRBD1, on 6 matching bases. In nucleotides, the sequence is TGTGCCAGCAGCCCACCTCCCGAACAGGGTCGTGGCTACACCTTC. Its protein is CASSPPPEQGRGYTF. Beyond the CDR3, the reference TRBV5-8 and TRBJ1-2 genes provide the residues; the full variable domain reads: EAGVTQSPTHLIKTRGQQATLRCSPISGHTSVYWYQQALGLGLQFLLWYDEGEERNRGNFPPRFSGRQFPNYSSELNVNALELEDSALYLCASSPPPEQGRGYTFGSGTRLTVV.